This T cell receptor (beta chain) was retrieved from a study of OX40 agonist ivuxolimab in advanced cancers. Across the study: Dose-escalation patients' cancers were hepatocellular carcinoma, melanoma, renal cell or head and neck cancer.

Study observations and caveats: CD4+ and CD8+ T cells in blood underwent clonal expansion by week 6 at 0.1 to 3.0 mg/kg.

This CDR3 contains 14 residues. V shed 0 bases and J 5 bases; nucleotides not matched to a gene: 1. Germline V gene sequence: CDR1 SGDLS, CDR2 YYNGEE. As for this clone: The antigen is not known.

The data were produced by immunoSEQ multiplex PCR, yet TCRdb's version contains in-frame clones alone and is incomplete. The sample has about 76,000 clones, 75% to 90% seen once; the top ten hold less than 6.5%. The receptor was derived from an adult with an advanced solid tumor such as melanoma, head and neck, liver or kidney cancer. The sample consisted of CD4+ or CD8+ T cells sorted from blood, taken in a trial of the OX40 agonist ivuxolimab. The chain uses TRBV9 and TRBJ2-7, with 11 bases fitting TRBD2. CDR3 coding DNA: TGTGCCAGCAGCGTAGGACTAGCGGGACACGAGCAGTACTTC. Amino acids: CASSVGLAGHEQYF.